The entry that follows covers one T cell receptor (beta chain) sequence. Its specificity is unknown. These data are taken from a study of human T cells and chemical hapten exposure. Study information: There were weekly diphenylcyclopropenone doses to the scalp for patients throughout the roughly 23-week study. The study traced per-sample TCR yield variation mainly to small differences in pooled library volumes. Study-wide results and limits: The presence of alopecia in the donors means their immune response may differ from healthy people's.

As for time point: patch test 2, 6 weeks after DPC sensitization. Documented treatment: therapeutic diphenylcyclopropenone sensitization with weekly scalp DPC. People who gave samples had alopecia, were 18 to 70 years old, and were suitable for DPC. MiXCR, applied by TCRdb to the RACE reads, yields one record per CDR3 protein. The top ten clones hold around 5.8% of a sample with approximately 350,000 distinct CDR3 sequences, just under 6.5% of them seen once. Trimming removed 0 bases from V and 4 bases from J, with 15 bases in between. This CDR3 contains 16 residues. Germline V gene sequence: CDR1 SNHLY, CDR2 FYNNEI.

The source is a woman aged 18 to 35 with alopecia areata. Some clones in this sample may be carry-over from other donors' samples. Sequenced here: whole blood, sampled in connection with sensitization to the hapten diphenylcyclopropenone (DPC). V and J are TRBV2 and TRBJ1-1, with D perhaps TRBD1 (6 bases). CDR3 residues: CASSEATGTPSTEAFF. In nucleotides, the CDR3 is TGTGCCAGCAGTGAAGCAACCGGGACACCGAGCACTGAAGCTTTCTTT.